One and the same sample provided the 6 T cell receptor beta chains below, sequenced in a study of T cells in Graves' hyperthyroidism and ophthalmopathy. TCR beta CDR3 regions were amplified from RNA transcripts. The HTBI primer set was used in a first-round RT-PCR of the TCR CDR3. TCRdb processed the multiplex PCR reads anew with MiXCR; each CDR3 protein has one entry. The sample contains around 500,000 distinct CDR3 sequences, less than 25% of which appear only once. Input material: blood. The source of these receptors is a woman in her sixties or seventies with Graves' ophthalmopathy.

V and J are TRBV16 and TRBJ1-6; TRBD1 matches 8 bases. This CDR3 comprises 15 residues. Trimming at V came to 0 bases and at J to 10 bases, leaving 5 bases not matched to a gene. Per germline, CDR1 KGHSY and CDR2 FQNENV. The CDR3 nucleotides are TGTGCCAGCAGCCAATCGGAGGCAGGGGGCTCACCCCTCCACTTT. Its translation is CASSQSEAGGSPLHF.

This clonotype appeared a few times. The rearrangement links TRBV12-3 or TRBV12-4 to TRBJ2-2, with TRBD2 identical over 7 bases. V was clipped by 4 bases and J by 5 bases; unmatched bases: 7. The CDR3 is made up of 15 amino acids. CDR3 in amino acids: CASSWGPGGTGELFF. In DNA form, the CDR3 reads TGTGCCAGCAGTTGGGGACCGGGGGGTACCGGGGAGCTGTTTTTT.

The rearrangement joins TRBV6-2 or TRBV6-3 to TRBJ2-7; 8 bases map to TRBD1. Per germline, CDR1 MNHEY and CDR2 SVGEGT. CDR3 length equals 16 residues. The ends lost 2 bases at V and 5 bases at J; junction bases unmatched: 11. Here the CDR3 DNA reads TGTGCCAGCAGTTACCTCAGGGGGCGTCTTCTGGACGAGCAGTACTTC. Its translation: CASSYLRGRLLDEQYF.

This clonotype was observed many times. This rearrangement joins TRBV3-1 to TRBJ2-1; no definite D call. This CDR3 has 12 residues. Trimming removed 4 bases at V and 9 bases at J, with 10 bases between. Germline V gene data show CDR1 as LGHDT and CDR2 as YNNKEL (reference sequence). The CDR3 is CASSLGLREQFF. The CDR3 bases are TGTGCCAGCAGCCTGGGGTTGCGTGAGCAGTTCTTC.

The chain recombines TRBV9 with TRBJ2-7, with 7 bases identical to TRBD1. The germline V gene encodes CDR1 SGDLS and CDR2 YYNGEE. This CDR3 contains 13 residues. J lost 6 bases, V lost 2 bases, and 5 bases had no gene match. CDR3 DNA sequence: TGTGCCAGCAGCGTCCGCCCAGGGGGCGAGCAGTACTTC. Protein product: CASSVRPGGEQYF.

This clonotype has at least ten counts. The rearrangement joins TRBV28 to TRBJ2-7; D remains unclear. The V end lost 5 bases, the J end lost 3 bases, and 5 bases lay between the germline ends. Germline loops: CDR1 MDHEN, CDR2 SYDVKM. The CDR3 sequence is 11 residues long. The CDR3 spells CASSNHYEQYF. The CDR3 nucleotides are TGTGCCAGCAGTAACCACTACGAGCAGTACTTC.